The clone carrying this TCR beta chain was found a few times. CDR1 SGHNT and CDR2 YYREEE come from the germline V gene (reference sequence). This CDR3 has 15 amino acids. Germline trimming cut 4 bases from V and 6 bases from J; bases unmatched to any gene: 10. The sample comes from a study of patients and donors after allogeneic stem cell transplantation. TCRdb reprocessed the RT-PCR reads with MiXCR, giving one entry per CDR3 protein. The data contain about a million distinct CDR3 sequences, over 15% of them seen just once; the ten biggest clones take up 5.5% to 6.5%. The sequenced sample was blood, either unsorted or a sorted T cell fraction (not recorded which). The chain carries TRBV5-4 and TRBJ2-7; 10 bases align to TRBD2. This TCR was recovered from a human donor who was either an allogeneic HSCT recipient or a stem cell or donor lymphocyte infusion donor (not recorded which). It is not recorded whose cells these are; they may come from a transplant donor. The CDR3 coding sequence is TGTGCCAGCAGCCAACCCGGGACTAGCGTCAGCGAGCAGTACTTC. This encodes CASSQPGTSVSEQYF.